Presented here are 10 T cell receptor beta chains from one specimen sequenced in a study of T cell changes during pregnancy in multiple sclerosis. Assay used: immunoSEQ multiplex PCR; TCRdb lists only in-frame clones, some missing. Of roughly 61,000 clones in the sample, roughly 93% were seen once. The sample here was peripheral blood, taken after pregnancy. The receptors derive from a female donor with multiple sclerosis, enrolled in a pregnancy study.

This chain connects TRBV6-5 to TRBJ1-5, with TRBD1 as a possible D gene (5 bases). Germline CDR1 reads MNHEY; CDR2 reads SVGAGI. Trimming removed 3 bases at V and 7 bases at J, with 10 bases between. The CDR3 totals 13 residues. The CDR3 sequence: CASSYSRGQPQHF. CDR3 nucleotides: TGTGCCAGCAGTTATAGTAGGGGCCAGCCCCAGCATTTT.

This sequence joins TRBV30 and TRBJ2-4; 7 bases are shared with TRBD2. V shed 7 bases and J 3 bases; nucleotides not matched to a gene: 12. This CDR3 has 15 amino acids. Germline CDR1 is GTSNPN and CDR2 is SVGIG (reference sequence). CDR3 region: CAYLDYERGKNIQYF. DNA for the CDR3: TGTGCCTACTTGGATTATGAGCGGGGCAAAAACATTCAGTACTTC.

The chain carries TRBV28 and TRBJ2-1, with 10 nucleotides matching TRBD2. The CDR3 spans 17 residues. Germline assignment: CDR1 MDHEN and CDR2 SYDVKM. V lost 2 bases and J lost 6; bases outside the gene matches: 10. The CDR3 nucleotides read TGTGCCAGCAGTTTAAGGGCTAGCGGGAGACGCTTCAATGAGCAGTTCTTC. The encoded protein is CASSLRASGRRFNEQFF.

This rearrangement joins TRBV7-9 to TRBJ2-1, with 8 bases identical to TRBD1. The CDR3 consists of 11 residues. CDR1 is SEHNR and CDR2 is FQNEAQ in the germline V gene (reference sequence). V gave up 8 bases and J gave up 7 bases; unmatched junction bases: 1. The CDR3 region is CASWTGNEQFF. CDR3 nucleotide sequence: TGTGCCAGCTGGACAGGGAATGAGCAGTTCTTC. Full variable domain (remainder filled in from reference TRBV7-9 and TRBJ2-1): DTGVSQNPRHKITKRGQNVTFRCDPISEHNRLYWYRQTLGQGPEFLTYFQNEAQLEKSRLLSDRFSAERPKGSFSTLEIQRTEQGDSAMYLCASWTGNEQFFGPGTRLTVL.

The genes are TRBV21-1 and TRBJ1-5. TRBV21-1 is a documented pseudogene. The CDR3 covers 13 residues. For the CDR3, the DNA is TGTGCCAGCAACCCCGAGCTGCTTCAGCCCCAGCATTTT. Its protein product is CASNPELLQPQHF.

This rearrangement joins TRBV7-2 to TRBJ1-2, with 7 positions matching TRBD1. The V gene end was trimmed by 4 bases and the J gene end by 7 bases; junction bases not matched to a gene: 12. Looked up from germline, CDR1 is SGHTA and CDR2 is FQGNSA. The length of the CDR3 is 15 residues. CDR3 in DNA: TGTGCCAGCAGCTCGATTCCGCAGGGGGATCTTGGCTACACCTTC. Residues: CASSSIPQGDLGYTF.

The genes are TRBV13 and TRBJ2-5, with 12 positions matching TRBD2. V shed 5 bases, J shed 7 bases, and the junction held 14 bases outside the gene matches. The CDR3 is made up of 17 amino acids. The germline gives CDR1 PRHDT, CDR2 FYEKMQ (reference sequence). The CDR3 sequence: CASSPTRTSGIEGTQYF. As DNA, the CDR3 is TGTGCCAGCAGCCCCACGCGGACTAGCGGGATAGAGGGGACCCAGTACTTC.

This clone was seen just once. This chain connects TRBV1 to TRBJ1-2; the tabulated D call, TRBD1, remains unverified against the DNA. TRBV1 is marked as a pseudogene. CDR3 length equals 16 residues. CDR3 bases: TGCACCAGCAGCCGATCCCGGGACAGAGCTAACTATGGCTACACCTTC. This gives the protein CTSSRSRDRANYGYTF.

CDR3 amino acids: CASSRDTMNTEAFF. CDR3 nucleotide sequence: TGTGCCAGCAGCCGGGACACCATGAACACTGAAGCTTTCTTT. This chain connects TRBV7-2 to TRBJ1-1, with a possible D match to TRBD1 (6 bases). Looked up from germline, CDR1 is SGHTA and CDR2 is FQGNSA. The CDR3 contains 14 residues. V lost 5 bases and J 0 bases, leaving 10 bases between the germline ends.

This chain connects TRBV4-1 to TRBJ1-2; maybe TRBD1 (6 bases). Germline-derived CDR1 and CDR2 are MGHRA and YSYEKL. V lost 0 bases and J 7 bases, leaving 18 bases between the germline ends. The CDR3 contains 16 residues. CDR3 coding DNA: TGCGCCAGCAGCCAAGATCTGGAGACAGGATTTTTTGGCTACACCTTC. The encoded protein is CASSQDLETGFFGYTF.